These 20 T cell receptor beta chains were sequenced from one sample in a study of blood T cell repertoires in COVID-19. TCRdb's table, derived via immunoSEQ multiplex PCR, lists solely in-frame clones and lacks some. The repertoire holds 410,000 or so clones, with 86% as singletons. Sequences were obtained from peripheral blood. These receptors all come from a woman aged 25 to 39 with active or convalescent COVID-19.

The J gene is TRBJ2-3, the V gene TRBV5-1, with TRBD2 matching over 8 bases. Germline CDR1 and CDR2: SGHRS and YFSETQ. The V segment lost 5 bases and the J segment 4 bases; nucleotides outside the gene matches: 12. CDR3 size: 16 residues. The chain's CDR3 is CASRPLAGISSDTQYF. CDR3 DNA: TGCGCCAGCAGACCCTTAGCGGGAATTTCCTCAGATACGCAGTATTTT.

This chain links TRBV4-1 with TRBJ2-1, with 13 bases identical to TRBD2. The CDR3 spans 19 residues. From germline, CDR1 is MGHRA and CDR2 YSYEKL. The V segment lost 1 base and the J segment 5 bases; nucleotides outside the gene matches: 11. CDR3 DNA sequence: TGCGCCAGCAGCCAAGCCCTAGAATCCGGGACTAGCGGGAACAATGAGCAGTTCTTC. Translation gives CASSQALESGTSGNNEQFF.

The rearrangement links TRBV23-1 to TRBJ2-1; 13 bases match TRBD2. TRBV23-1 is an ORF for which the function is uncertain. CDR3 length equals 19 residues. V gave up 0 bases and J gave up 0 bases; unmatched junction bases: 5. The CDR3 DNA reads TGCGCCAGCAGTCAATCCCTACTAGCGGGAGGGAGCTCCTACAATGAGCAGTTCTTC. Translated, it gives CASSQSLLAGGSSYNEQFF.

CDR3 loop: CASSPPLRETQYF. CDR3 nucleotide sequence: TGTGCCAGTAGTCCTCCGTTGAGGGAGACCCAGTACTTC. The J gene is TRBJ2-5, the V gene TRBV19; no firm D call. There are 13 residues in the CDR3. Germline assignment: CDR1 LNHDA and CDR2 SQIVND (reference sequence). Trimming shortened V by 5 bases and J by 5 bases, and 12 bases separated the two germline ends.

This chain connects TRBV18 to TRBJ1-2; tentatively, D is TRBD1 (6 bases). Trimming cost V 4 bases and J 3 bases, with 12 bases left between them. Germline CDR1 reads KGHSH; CDR2 reads LQKENI. This CDR3 is 14 amino acids long. DNA for the CDR3: TGTGCCAGCTCACTACTGGACAGCTACTATGGCTACACCTTC. As protein: CASSLLDSYYGYTF. The variable domain in full, with the rest retrieved from reference TRBV18 and TRBJ1-2, is NAGVMQNPRHLVRRRGQEARLRCSPMKGHSHVYWYRQLPEEGLKFMVYLQKENIIDESGMPKERFSAEFPKEGPSILRIQQVVRGDSAAYFCASSLLDSYYGYTFGSGTRLTVV.

The CDR3 DNA reads TGCGCCAGCAGCTTGGACTACCAGTACTACGAGCAGTACTTC. Protein sequence: CASSLDYQYYEQYF. The chain employs TRBV5-1 and TRBJ2-7; D remains unclear. From germline, CDR1 is SGHRS and CDR2 YFSETQ. Trimming stripped 0 bases from V and 3 bases from J, with 10 bases between. The CDR3 has 14 residues.

The rearrangement joins TRBV6-5 to TRBJ1-2; 7 bases match TRBD1. CDR3 length equals 15 residues. Germline trimming cut 5 bases from V and 2 bases from J; bases unmatched to any gene: 8. Germline V gives CDR1 MNHEY, CDR2 SVGAGI. The CDR3 sequence is CASSTRQGLNYGYTF. In DNA, the CDR3 is TGTGCCAGCAGTACTCGACAGGGTCTAAACTATGGCTACACCTTC.

This clone showed up just a few times. The chain employs TRBV2 and TRBJ2-7; a weak D match, TRBD1 (6 bases). CDR3 size: 13 residues. The V end lost 3 bases, the J end lost 3 bases, and 9 bases lay between the germline ends. CDR1 and CDR2 from the germline V gene are SNHLY and FYNNEI. The CDR3 is CASSEYRDYEQYF. CDR3 in DNA: TGTGCCAGCAGTGAGTACAGGGACTACGAGCAGTACTTC.

The chain couples TRBV11-2 to TRBJ1-2; 9 nucleotides line up with TRBD1. V was clipped by 3 bases and J by 7 bases; unmatched bases: 18. The CDR3 length is 18 residues. Germline loops: CDR1 SGHAT, CDR2 FQNNGV. CDR3 in amino acids: CASSFFTYTGGDPPGYTF. The CDR3 DNA follows: TGTGCCAGCAGCTTCTTTACTTATACAGGGGGCGATCCGCCTGGCTACACCTTC.

Here the CDR3 reads CASSYTGAFYEQYF. CDR3 bases: TGTGCCAGCAGTTACACGGGAGCGTTCTACGAGCAGTACTTC. V usage is TRBV6-2 or TRBV6-3 and J usage is TRBJ2-7; D is possibly TRBD2 (6 bases). The CDR3 covers 14 residues. Germline values: CDR1 MNHEY, CDR2 SVGEGT. V shed 2 bases and J shed 3 bases, with 11 bases lying between them.

V is TRBV6-5 and J is TRBJ1-4; 7 nucleotides agree with TRBD1. The germline V gene has CDR1 MNHEY and CDR2 SVGAGI. The junction had 4 bases not matched to a gene; V was cut back by 8 bases and J by 4 bases. This CDR3 contains 13 residues. The CDR3 DNA is TGTGCCAGCCGGTGGGACAGTAATGAAAAACTGTTTTTT. Protein sequence: CASRWDSNEKLFF.

This clone has only a few counts. This chain uses TRBV10-3 with TRBJ1-4; no definite D call. This CDR3 has 15 amino acids. CDR1 and CDR2 (germline): ENHRY, SYGVKD. V was pared by 3 bases and J by 2 bases, with 10 bases between. CDR3 sequence reads: CAISDMRSTNEKLFF. The DNA of the CDR3 is TGTGCCATCAGTGACATGAGGTCGACTAATGAAAAACTGTTTTTT.

This chain joins TRBV21-1 and TRBJ2-1; the table's TRBD2 call for D was not verified on the DNA. TRBV21-1 is deemed a pseudogene. This CDR3 has 13 amino acids. DNA for the CDR3: TGTGCCGGTAGGACTAGCGGGTACAATGAGCAGTTCTTC. Translation: CAGRTSGYNEQFF.

This chain links TRBV7-6 with TRBJ2-5; tentative D call: TRBD1 (6 bases). From germline, CDR1 is SGHVS and CDR2 FNYEAQ. The V gene lost 2 bases and the J gene lost 2 bases, with 12 bases spanning the gap. The CDR3 loop spans 15 amino acids. CDR3 nucleotide sequence: TGTGCCAGCAGCTTAAATACAGGGTTTCAAGAGACCCAGTACTTC. Translated, it gives CASSLNTGFQETQYF.

The chain couples TRBV19 to TRBJ1-2; tentative D call: TRBD1 (5 bases). Trimming left V 3 bases short and J 2 bases short, with 7 bases between. This CDR3 is built from 13 residues. CDR1 and CDR2 from the germline V gene are LNHDA and SQIVND (reference sequence). Written as DNA, the CDR3 is TGTGCCAGTAGTATGGAGGGGAACTATGGCTACACCTTC. This translates into CASSMEGNYGYTF. The full variable domain, in which reference TRBV19 and TRBJ1-2 provide the parts outside the CDR3, is DGGITQSPKYLFRKEGQNVTLSCEQNLNHDAMYWYRQDPGQGLRLIYYSQIVNDFQKGDIAEGYSVSREKKESFPLTVTSAQKNPTAFYLCASSMEGNYGYTFGSGTRLTVV.

This sequence joins TRBV19 and TRBJ2-3, with a possible D match to TRBD1 (5 bases). The length of the CDR3 is 13 residues. Germline CDR1 and CDR2: LNHDA and SQIVND (reference sequence). V dropped 7 bases and J dropped 2 bases, with 10 bases sitting between them. CDR3 nucleotide sequence: TGTGCCAGTAATCAGGGATACACAGATACGCAGTATTTT. Its protein product is CASNQGYTDTQYF.

The chain employs TRBV19 and TRBJ2-2, with D perhaps TRBD2 (7 bases). This CDR3 spans 17 amino acids. In germline, CDR1 is LNHDA, CDR2 SQIVND (reference sequence). Between the trimmed V and J ends, which lost 0 bases and 3 bases, there was a span of 14 bases. In DNA, the CDR3 is TGTGCCAGTAGTATAGAGGGGGGGGCCGTGTACACCGGGGAGCTGTTTTTT. This sequence encodes CASSIEGGAVYTGELFF.

The gene calls are TRBV5-1 and TRBJ2-5, with 11 bases that match TRBD1. V lost 5 bases and J lost 5; bases outside the gene matches: 14. CDR3 length: 17 amino acids. The germline V gene has CDR1 SGHRS and CDR2 YFSETQ. The CDR3 DNA sequence: TGCGCCAGCAGATTCGGAGGGACAGGGGGAAAGCTCGAGACCCAGTACTTC. Translating it yields CASRFGGTGGKLETQYF.

The rearrangement uses TRBV19 and TRBJ1-2; 8 bases match TRBD1. This CDR3 contains 16 residues. Germline CDR1 reads LNHDA; CDR2 reads SQIVND (reference sequence). The junction had 13 bases not matched to a gene; V was cut back by 4 bases and J by 6 bases. Written as DNA, the CDR3 is TGTGCCAGTAGTACTTCGCGGACAGGGAAGGTAAATGGCTACACCTTC. Protein: CASSTSRTGKVNGYTF.

This clone occurred once. This sequence joins TRBV18 and TRBJ1-1; 7 bases are shared with TRBD1. The CDR3 runs to 13 residues. From germline, CDR1 is KGHSH and CDR2 LQKENI. V lost 8 bases to trimming and J lost 5 bases; unmatched junction nucleotides: 8. The CDR3 spells CASTPGGRTEAFF. The CDR3 bases are TGTGCCAGCACTCCAGGGGGTCGTACTGAAGCTTTCTTT.